Below are 15 T cell receptor beta chains sequenced from a single sample in a study of regulatory T cells in long-lasting Graves disease. Investigators prepared the TCR beta libraries by applying iRepertoire HTBI primers and Arm-PCR of CDR3 regions. TCRdb re-called the multiplex PCR reads through MiXCR, storing one row per CDR3 protein. In the table there are 550,000 to 600,000 distinct CDR3 sequences, roughly 15% of which are singletons. Noted time point: newly diagnosed GD, antithyroid drugs for less than 3 months. PBMC-derived RNA was used for the TCR library. These sequences were also reported in another study, on T cells in Graves' hyperthyroidism and ophthalmopathy.

Sequenced here: peripheral blood mononuclear cells (PBMCs), sampled at new diagnosis, from a patient treated with antithyroid drugs. Receptors originate from a man younger than 30 with Graves disease.

The chain has TRBV20-1 and TRBJ2-5; D may match TRBD1 or TRBD2 (5 bases each). CDR1 is DFQATT, CDR2 SNEGSKA, per germline (reference sequence). This CDR3 is built from 13 residues. V was clipped by 6 bases and J by 4 bases, with 15 bases between them. The chain's CDR3 is CSARRGEPETQYF. CDR3 DNA sequence: TGCAGTGCCCGACGAGGGGAACCAGAGACCCAGTACTTC.

There are a few counts of this clonotype. DNA for the CDR3: TGTGCCAGCAGCTTCCTCATTAATAGCAATCAGCCCCAGCATTTT. Translation gives CASSFLINSNQPQHF. The chain recombines TRBV5-5 with TRBJ1-5; no definite D call. Deletions cut 2 bases from V and 0 bases from J, with 9 bases between. Germline loops: CDR1 SGHKS, CDR2 YYEKEE (reference sequence). The CDR3 has 15 amino acids.

The genes are TRBV20-1 and TRBJ1-2; D is perhaps TRBD1 (6 bases). The V end lost 1 base, the J end lost 2 bases, and 11 bases lay between the germline ends. CDR1 is DFQATT, CDR2 SNEGSKA, per germline (reference sequence). The CDR3 sequence is 14 residues long. CDR3 bases: TGCAGTGCTAGAGGGGACATCCAGAACTATGGCTACACCTTC. Translation: CSARGDIQNYGYTF.

This chain uses TRBV25-1 with TRBJ2-1, with 7 bases matching TRBD1. Germline CDR1 and CDR2: MGHDK and SYGVNS. This CDR3 contains 13 residues. V lost 1 base to trimming and J lost 15 bases; unmatched junction nucleotides: 9. The chain's CDR3 is CASSESRGGLWFF. The CDR3 DNA sequence: TGTGCCAGCAGTGAATCCCGAGGGGGCCTCTGGTTCTTC.

The chain uses TRBV16 and TRBJ2-7; maybe TRBD1 (6 bases). Trimming removed 3 bases at V and 1 base at J, with 10 bases between. The germline V gene encodes CDR1 KGHSY and CDR2 FQNENV. The CDR3 length is 14 residues. CDR3 amino acids: CASSHKGESYEQYF. The CDR3 DNA follows: TGTGCCAGCAGCCATAAGGGGGAGTCCTACGAGCAGTACTTC.

This clonotype occurred a few times. The J gene is TRBJ1-4, the V gene TRBV9; TRBD1 matches 12 bases. Germline loops: CDR1 SGDLS, CDR2 YYNGEE. The length of the CDR3 is 15 residues. The V gene end was trimmed by 4 bases and the J gene end by 7 bases; junction bases not matched to a gene: 5. The CDR3 protein is CASSLGTGGVEKLFF. DNA of the CDR3: TGTGCCAGCAGCCTCGGGACAGGGGGCGTTGAAAAACTGTTTTTT.

To note about this clonotype: A read error is possible here, since a much larger clone lies one base away. This rearrangement joins TRBV12-3 or TRBV12-4 to TRBJ2-7; 11 positions agree with TRBD2. CDR3 length: 14 residues. The CDR3 loop is CASSIAGGPRERYF. The CDR3 DNA sequence: TGTGCCAGCAGTATAGCGGGAGGGCCGAGGGAGCGGTACTTC.

CDR3 in DNA: TGTGCCAGTAGTAACAAAGCAAGATCTGGAAACACCATATATTTT. It specifies CASSNKARSGNTIYF. This chain joins TRBV19 and TRBJ1-3, with D hard to call. The V end was cut by 4 bases, the J end by 1 base, with 11 bases between. CDR3 length: 15 amino acids. Germline V lookup: CDR1 LNHDA, CDR2 SQIVND (reference sequence).

This clonotype was seen more than once but under ten times. The chain uses TRBV4-1 and TRBJ2-7; 13 bases map to TRBD2. CDR1 MGHRA and CDR2 YSYEKL come from the germline V gene. This CDR3 has 20 residues. After removal of 0 bases from V and 3 bases from J, the junction contained 14 bases not matched to a gene. The CDR3 protein is CASSQDPRTSGRGGGYEQYF. For the CDR3, the DNA is TGCGCCAGCAGCCAAGATCCCCGGACTAGCGGGAGAGGGGGGGGCTACGAGCAGTACTTC.

CDR3 residues: CASRGAQGDEQFF. The CDR3 nucleotides are TGCGCCAGCAGGGGGGCACAGGGAGATGAGCAGTTCTTC. The V and J genes are TRBV5-1 and TRBJ2-1, with D maybe TRBD1 (6 bases). This CDR3 comprises 13 residues. CDR1 and CDR2 (germline): SGHRS, YFSETQ. V lost 5 bases and J 8 bases, leaving 14 bases between the germline ends.

The table lists this clonotype with a few counts. The V call is TRBV27, the J call TRBJ2-4; D may match TRBD1 or TRBD2 (5 bases each). The germline V gene has CDR1 MNHEY and CDR2 SMNVEV (reference sequence). The CDR3 is 15 amino acids. V shed 4 bases and J shed 4 bases, with 14 bases lying between them. The CDR3, as DNA: TGTGCCAGCAGTTGGCGTGGGGGTGGGAAAAACATTCAGTACTTC. It translates to CASSWRGGGKNIQYF.

This chain links TRBV4-2 with TRBJ2-1; 9 bases fit TRBD1. The CDR3 has 15 amino acids. V shed 5 bases, J shed 1 base, and the junction held 3 bases outside the gene matches. The germline gives CDR1 LGHNA, CDR2 YNFKEQ. CDR3 residues: CASSYDRGSYNEQFF. In nucleotides, the CDR3 is TGTGCCAGCAGCTATGACAGGGGGTCCTACAATGAGCAGTTCTTC.

This rearrangement joins TRBV5-6 to TRBJ1-5, with D uncertain. Trimming took 4 bases from V and 0 from J, leaving 14 bases between them. Germline lookup yields CDR1 SGHDT and CDR2 YYEEEE. This CDR3 is built from 16 residues. CDR3 sequence: CASSLGQVDSNQPQHF. CDR3 nucleotides: TGTGCCAGCAGCCTCGGCCAAGTAGATAGCAATCAGCCCCAGCATTTT.

At least ten counts were recorded for this clonotype. The V and J genes are TRBV20-1 and TRBJ2-5; 10 positions match TRBD1. With V trimmed by 3 bases and J by 4 bases, 2 bases remained unmatched. Germline V gene lookup returns CDR1 DFQATT and CDR2 SNEGSKA (reference sequence). CDR3 length equals 13 residues. CDR3 protein: CSARTGGIETQYF. In DNA, the CDR3 is TGCAGTGCTAGGACAGGGGGCATAGAGACCCAGTACTTC.

This clonotype was counted a few times. V and J are TRBV9 and TRBJ1-1; D not certain. This CDR3 is built from 14 residues. Germline CDR1 reads SGDLS; CDR2 reads YYNGEE. Trimming took off 0 bases at V and 1 base at J, with 7 bases between the two ends. The DNA of the CDR3 is TGTGCCAGCAGCGTAGAAAGAGAGAACACTGAAGCTTTCTTT. Amino acids: CASSVERENTEAFF.